The present entry profiles one T cell receptor beta chain with its context. This specimen comes from a study of T cell changes during pregnancy in multiple sclerosis. Using immunoSEQ multiplex PCR, the repertoire was profiled, and TCRdb retains in-frame clones only, with some absent. Of tens of thousands of clones in the sample, 90% to 95% were seen once. The CDR3 is 14 amino acids. Germline V gives CDR1 SNHLY, CDR2 FYNNEI. The junction had 1 base not matched to a gene; V was cut back by 6 bases and J by 1 base. The sample here was CD8+ T cells from peripheral blood mononuclear cells, taken in the first trimester of pregnancy. The receptor was isolated from a female donor with multiple sclerosis, enrolled in a pregnancy study. The chain links TRBV2 to TRBJ2-3; TRBD1 matches 10 bases. This chain's CDR3 is CASRGTGGTDTQYF. CDR3 DNA sequence: TGTGCCAGCAGGGGGACAGGGGGCACAGATACGCAGTATTTT.